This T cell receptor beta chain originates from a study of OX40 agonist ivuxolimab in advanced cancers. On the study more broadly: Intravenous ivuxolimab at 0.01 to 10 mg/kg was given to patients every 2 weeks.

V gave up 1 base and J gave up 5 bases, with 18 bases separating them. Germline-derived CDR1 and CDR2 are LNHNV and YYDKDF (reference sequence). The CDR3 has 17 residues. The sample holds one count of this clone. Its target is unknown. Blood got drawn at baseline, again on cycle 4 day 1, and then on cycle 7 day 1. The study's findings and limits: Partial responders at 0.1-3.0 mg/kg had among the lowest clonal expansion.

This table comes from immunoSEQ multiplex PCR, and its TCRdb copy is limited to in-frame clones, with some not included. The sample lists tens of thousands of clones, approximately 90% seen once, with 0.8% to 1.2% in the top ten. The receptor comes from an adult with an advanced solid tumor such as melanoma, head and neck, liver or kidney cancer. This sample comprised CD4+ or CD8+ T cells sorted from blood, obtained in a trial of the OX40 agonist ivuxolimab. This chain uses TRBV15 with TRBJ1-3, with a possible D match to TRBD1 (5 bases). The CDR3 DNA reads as TGTGCCACCAGCAGAGCGCGCTGGGAAGGGACTAGAAACACCATATATTTT. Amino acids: CATSRARWEGTRNTIYF.